This T cell receptor beta chain was captured in a study of a mutant IDH1 vaccine in newly diagnosed glioma. About the study: Patients came in for eight vaccinations, in weeks 1, 3, 5, 7, 11, 15, 19 and 23. Initiation of the vaccine course occurred 4-6 weeks after radiotherapy alone, or alongside temozolomide cycles. Treated patients comprised roughly 60% males and around 40% females, mean age roughly 44 years. Study observations and caveats: Seemingly, top peripheral T cell clonotype changes bore no relation to pseudoprogression.

Time point of the sample: week 11, during vaccination. Vaccine doses each comprised 300 ug of mutant IDH1 20-mer peptide, with topical imiquimod. For this clone: Its antigen is not known.

Trimming took 3 bases from V and 2 from J; bases not matched to a gene: 6. Germline V gives CDR1 MNHEY, CDR2 SVGAGI. The CDR3 runs to 15 residues. Sequencing was performed with immunoSEQ multiplex PCR; in TCRdb, only in-frame clones are kept and a portion is missing. The data hold tens of thousands of clones, with about three quarters observed a single time. This chain joins TRBV6-5 and TRBJ1-1; 7 nucleotides match TRBD1. The TCR originated in a man aged 18-30 years with glioma. Some clones in this sample may be carry-over from other donors' samples. The sequencing used peripheral blood mononuclear cells (PBMCs), collected from a glioma patient whose treatment included an IDH1 peptide vaccine. CDR3 in DNA: TGTGCCAGCAGTTATTGGGGACAGCCTAACACTGAAGCTTTCTTT. It encodes CASSYWGQPNTEAFF.